One and the same sample provided the 27 T cell receptor beta chains below, sequenced in a study of a mutant IDH1 vaccine in newly diagnosed glioma. These TCRs are of unknown antigen specificity. Method: immunoSEQ multiplex PCR; TCRdb's copy keeps in-frame clones and lacks some. The sample gives approximately 80,000 clones, about 91% of which show up once; roughly 0.6% is in the top ten. Regarding time point: week 5, during vaccination. Mutant IDH1 20-mer peptide, at 300 ug, made up each vaccine dose, with topical imiquimod. The sequenced sample was PBMCs, obtained from a glioma patient whose treatment included an IDH1 peptide vaccine. These receptors were obtained from a woman in her 50s with glioma.

CDR3 protein: CASSEESFSGELFF. The CDR3 DNA is TGTGCCAGCAGTGAAGAAAGCTTCAGCGGGGAGCTGTTTTTT. V is TRBV2 and J is TRBJ2-2; D is unresolved. Germline assignment: CDR1 SNHLY and CDR2 FYNNEI. The CDR3 contains 14 residues. Trimming stripped 1 base from V and 7 bases from J, with 10 bases between.

The gene calls are TRBV4-1 and TRBJ1-3, with D maybe TRBD1 (5 bases). The germline V and J ends were trimmed by 1 base and 3 bases, with 19 bases remaining between them. CDR1 is MGHRA, CDR2 YSYEKL, per germline. The CDR3 is made up of 18 amino acids. The CDR3 spells CASSQGEQVGSGGNTIYF. As DNA, the CDR3 is TGCGCCAGCAGCCAAGGTGAACAGGTCGGTTCCGGTGGAAACACCATATATTTT.

V gene TRBV5-1 combines with J gene TRBJ2-7, with D perhaps TRBD1 or TRBD2 (5 bases each). CDR1 SGHRS and CDR2 YFSETQ come from the germline V gene. CDR3 length: 15 residues. Trimming left V 4 bases short and J 0 bases short, with 14 bases between. CDR3 DNA sequence: TGCGCCAGCAGCCCGAGCGCAGGGAGCTCCTACGAGCAGTACTTC. Translated: CASSPSAGSSYEQYF. The full variable domain, with the rest looked up from reference TRBV5-1 and TRBJ2-7, is KAGVTQTPRYLIKTRGQQVTLSCSPISGHRSVSWYQQTPGQGLQFLFEYFSETQRNKGNFPGRFSGRQFSNSRSEMNVSTLELGDSALYLCASSPSAGSSYEQYFGPGTRLTVT.

The J gene is TRBJ2-1, the V gene TRBV9; 11 nucleotides line up with TRBD2. Per germline, CDR1 SGDLS and CDR2 YYNGEE. The CDR3 has 15 amino acids. The V and J ends lost 4 bases and 4 bases, in that order; junction bases with no gene match: 4. CDR3 in DNA: TGTGCCAGCAGCTCGGGACTAGCGGATTACAATGAGCAGTTCTTC. Translation: CASSSGLADYNEQFF.

The genes are TRBV2 and TRBJ2-7, with 12 positions matching TRBD2. Germline V gene data show CDR1 as SNHLY and CDR2 as FYNNEI. This CDR3 region has 15 residues. J gave up 6 bases and V 3 bases, and 6 bases lay outside the gene matches. The CDR3 loop is CASSDRLAGEGEQYF. The CDR3 DNA reads TGTGCCAGCAGTGATAGACTAGCGGGAGAAGGCGAGCAGTACTTC.

Concerning this clone: An end of the junction differs from the germline gene, which may be a read error. This sample also contains other DNA sequences that code for the same CDR3. The CDR3 DNA is TGCGCCAGTAGCCACCTACAGGGGCTTAATGAAAAACTGTTTTTT. Its protein product is CASSHLQGLNEKLFF. This chain connects TRBV4-1 to TRBJ1-4; the match to TRBD1 covers 7 bases. This CDR3 region has 15 residues. Germline CDR1 and CDR2: MGHRA and YSYEKL.

V is TRBV13 and J is TRBJ2-1; 8 bases fit TRBD1. With V trimmed by 0 bases and J by 4 bases, 5 bases remained unmatched. Germline values: CDR1 PRHDT, CDR2 FYEKMQ (reference sequence). CDR3 size: 16 residues. CDR3 nucleotides: TGTGCCAGCAGCTTAGGGGGACAGGCATCTTACAATGAGCAGTTCTTC. Its translation is CASSLGGQASYNEQFF. The full variable domain, its missing parts supplied by reference TRBV13 and TRBJ2-1, is AAGVIQSPRHLIKEKRETATLKCYPIPRHDTVYWYQQGPGQDPQFLISFYEKMQSDKGSIPDRFSAQQFSDYHSELNMSSLELGDSALYFCASSLGGQASYNEQFFGPGTRLTVL.

The CDR3 region is CASSLTGINSGNTIYF. The CDR3 DNA follows: TGTGCCAGCAGCCTCACAGGGATTAACTCTGGAAACACCATATATTTT. This chain uses TRBV16 with TRBJ1-3, with D tentatively TRBD1 (6 bases). This CDR3 comprises 16 residues. Per germline, CDR1 KGHSY and CDR2 FQNENV. V lost 4 bases, J lost 0 bases, and 13 bases lay in between.

This chain joins TRBV5-4 and TRBJ2-7; D not resolved. The germline V gene has CDR1 SGHNT and CDR2 YYREEE (reference sequence). The CDR3 is 12 residues long. Trimming pared 1 base from V and 5 bases from J, leaving 7 bases between. CDR3: CASSLTANEQYF. The CDR3 DNA follows: TGTGCCAGCAGCTTGACAGCAAACGAGCAGTACTTC.

The chain is built from TRBV28 and TRBJ1-5, with D perhaps TRBD1 (5 bases). The germline V gene has CDR1 MDHEN and CDR2 SYDVKM. Deletions cut 7 bases from V and 6 bases from J, with 10 bases between. The CDR3 is 12 residues long. The CDR3 bases are TGTGCCAGCAATAGGGACTTTCAGCCCCAGCATTTT. Residues: CASNRDFQPQHF.

V and J are TRBV5-8 and TRBJ1-4, with 9 bases that match TRBD1. The V gene end was trimmed by 0 bases and the J gene end by 7 bases; junction bases not matched to a gene: 7. Germline V gives CDR1 SGHTS, CDR2 YDEGEE. This CDR3 has 16 amino acids. The DNA for the CDR3 is TGTGCCAGCAGCTTGGACAGGGGGCTCGACAGTGAAAAACTGTTTTTT. This codes for CASSLDRGLDSEKLFF.

V is TRBV7-9 and J is TRBJ2-7; TRBD2 aligns across 13 bases. The CDR3 has 13 amino acids. The germline V gene encodes CDR1 SEHNR and CDR2 FQNEAQ (reference sequence). Trimming at V came to 9 bases and at J to 6 bases, leaving 5 bases not matched to a gene. CDR3 loop: CASGTSGAGEQYF. The CDR3 nucleotides read TGTGCCAGTGGGACTAGCGGGGCCGGCGAGCAGTACTTC.

The chain employs TRBV6-5 and TRBJ2-1, with TRBD2 matching over 7 bases. Germline CDR1 is MNHEY and CDR2 is SVGAGI. The junction had 0 bases not matched to a gene; V was cut back by 2 bases and J by 5 bases. The CDR3 has 13 amino acids. This CDR3 reads CASSYSGDNEQFF. Written as DNA, the CDR3 is TGTGCCAGCAGTTACAGCGGGGACAATGAGCAGTTCTTC.

The rearrangement links TRBV27 to TRBJ1-4; possibly TRBD1 for D (6 bases). V lost 0 bases and J 6 bases, leaving 14 bases between the germline ends. Germline V gene lookup returns CDR1 MNHEY and CDR2 SMNVEV (reference sequence). The CDR3 consists of 16 residues. The CDR3 loop reads CASSLSSDSFYEKLFF. CDR3 sequence (DNA): TGTGCCAGCAGTTTATCGTCGGACAGTTTTTATGAAAAACTGTTTTTT.

This rearrangement joins TRBV9 to TRBJ2-3, with D maybe TRBD2 (5 bases). This CDR3 comprises 16 residues. Trimming stripped 0 bases from V and 1 base from J, with 12 bases between. Germline assignment: CDR1 SGDLS and CDR2 YYNGEE. The CDR3 sequence: CASSVASLGGTDTQYF. In DNA form, the CDR3 reads TGTGCCAGCAGCGTAGCCTCCCTCGGGGGCACAGATACGCAGTATTTT.

In its sample, this clone was seen once. V is TRBV2 and J is TRBJ1-1, with a possible D match to TRBD1 (5 bases). The CDR3 is made up of 13 amino acids. Germline-derived CDR1 and CDR2 are SNHLY and FYNNEI. The V end was cut by 11 bases, the J end by 2 bases, with 15 bases between. CDR3 nucleotide sequence: TGTGCCGGGGCGGTGGGGGTTAACACTGAAGCTTTCTTT. Protein: CAGAVGVNTEAFF.

This chain uses TRBV5-6 with TRBJ2-7; D remains unclear. The germline gives CDR1 SGHDT, CDR2 YYEEEE. This CDR3 has 15 residues. With 5 bases removed from V and 3 bases from J, the gap between germline ends came to 18 bases. The DNA of the CDR3 is TGTGCCAGCAGGTCATCCGGAGACGCCCTCTACGAGCAGTACTTC. Translation gives CASRSSGDALYEQYF.

The rearrangement links TRBV7-9 to TRBJ2-2; maybe TRBD2 (6 bases). CDR1 is SEHNR, CDR2 FQNEAQ, per germline (reference sequence). The ends were cut back, 5 bases at V and 5 bases at J, with 18 bases in the middle. The CDR3 runs 16 residues. The CDR3 DNA follows: TGTGCCAGCAGCCCCTCGCCGGGAGCAGGGACCGGGGAGCTGTTTTTT. This gives the protein CASSPSPGAGTGELFF.

In DNA form, the CDR3 reads TGTGCCAGCACTGGACAGGGTATCAATCAGCCCCAGCATTTT. This codes for CASTGQGINQPQHF. V and J are TRBV6-1 and TRBJ1-5; TRBD1 matches at 8 bases. V lost 7 bases and J lost 3; bases outside the gene matches: 5. From germline, CDR1 is MNHNS and CDR2 SASEGT. This CDR3 has 14 residues.

This clone is a singleton in its sample. The chain employs TRBV12-5 and TRBJ2-6; 8 bases line up with TRBD1. The V gene end was trimmed by 1 base and the J gene end by 0 bases; junction bases not matched to a gene: 8. The CDR3 has 19 residues. Per the germline V gene, CDR1 is LGHNT and CDR2 is FRNRAP. Here the CDR3 reads CASGLDAGGATSGANVLTF. The CDR3 DNA is TGTGCTAGTGGTTTGGACGCAGGGGGCGCTACCTCTGGGGCCAACGTCCTGACTTTC. Complete variable domain (other parts from reference TRBV12-5 and TRBJ2-6): DARVTQTPRHKVTEMGQEVTMRCQPILGHNTVFWYRQTMMQGLELLAYFRNRAPLDDSGMPKDRFSAEMPDATLATLKIQPSEPRDSAVYFCASGLDAGGATSGANVLTFGAGSRLTVL.

This clone came up once. J is TRBJ2-7 and V is TRBV7-9; 7 positions agree with TRBD2. In germline, CDR1 is SEHNR, CDR2 FQNEAQ (reference sequence). Trimming took 5 bases from V and 5 from J; bases not matched to a gene: 9. The CDR3 runs to 14 residues. The chain's CDR3 is CASSPGGSWNEQYF. The DNA for the CDR3 is TGTGCCAGCAGCCCAGGCGGGAGTTGGAACGAGCAGTACTTC.

The rearrangement uses TRBV11-2 and TRBJ2-1; D perhaps matches TRBD1 (6 bases). The germline gives CDR1 SGHAT, CDR2 FQNNGV. Trimming pared 0 bases from V and 8 bases from J, leaving 17 bases between. This CDR3 has 16 residues. The CDR3 DNA follows: TGTGCCAGCAGCTTAGATGACACAGGGATGGGTGATGAGCAGTTCTTC. It is translated as CASSLDDTGMGDEQFF.

As DNA, the CDR3 is TGTGCCAGCAGTGTTGGACAGCCTGGGGCCAACGTCCTGACTTTC. Translated: CASSVGQPGANVLTF. V is TRBV2 and J is TRBJ2-6; maybe TRBD1 (6 bases). Trimming cost V 4 bases and J 2 bases, with 9 bases left between them. There are 15 residues in the CDR3. The germline CDR1 and CDR2 sequences are SNHLY and FYNNEI. Looking up the rest from reference TRBV2 and TRBJ2-6 gives the full variable domain: EPEVTQTPSHQVTQMGQEVILRCVPISNHLYFYWYRQILGQKVEFLVSFYNNEISEKSEIFDDQFSVERPDGSNFTLKIRSTKLEDSAMYFCASSVGQPGANVLTFGAGSRLTVL.

Of note for this clone: The same CDR3 can be traced to other DNA sequences in this sample. The chain is built from TRBV11-2 and TRBJ2-2, with D perhaps TRBD1 (5 bases). The length of the CDR3 is 14 residues. Germline CDR1 and CDR2: SGHAT and FQNNGV. Trimming pared 3 bases from V and 2 bases from J, leaving 7 bases between. CDR3 nucleotides: TGTGCCAGCAGCTTGGGGCCTAACACCGGGGAGCTGTTTTTT. As protein: CASSLGPNTGELFF.

The J gene is TRBJ2-4, the V gene TRBV28, with D unresolved. The CDR3 is 15 amino acids. From germline, CDR1 is MDHEN and CDR2 SYDVKM. The V end lost 6 bases, the J end lost 1 base, and 13 bases lay between the germline ends. The CDR3: CASSPRSWAKNIQYF. DNA of the CDR3: TGTGCCAGCAGCCCCCGGAGTTGGGCCAAAAACATTCAGTACTTC.

The chain employs TRBV7-8 and TRBJ1-2; tentative D call: TRBD1 (6 bases). The length of the CDR3 is 16 residues. In germline, CDR1 is SGHVS, CDR2 FQNEAQ. The V gene lost 5 bases and the J gene lost 4 bases, with 20 bases spanning the gap. CDR3 amino acids: CASSAYRVPLPYGYTF. For the CDR3, the DNA is TGTGCCAGCAGCGCCTACAGGGTTCCTTTGCCCTATGGCTACACCTTC. The variable domain in full, with the rest retrieved from reference TRBV7-8 and TRBJ1-2, is GAGVSQSPRYKVAKRGQDVALRCDPISGHVSLFWYQQALGQGPEFLTYFQNEAQLDKSGLPSDRFFAERPEGSVSTLKIQRTQQEDSAVYLCASSAYRVPLPYGYTFGSGTRLTVV.

V and J are TRBV29-1 and TRBJ1-1, with D unclear. V gave up 5 bases and J gave up 8 bases, with 21 bases separating them. The CDR3 is made up of 14 amino acids. The germline V gene encodes CDR1 SQVTM and CDR2 ANQGSEA. This chain's CDR3 is CSVRTSPGNSEAFF. CDR3 DNA: TGCAGCGTTCGAACCTCCCCCGGGAACTCCGAAGCTTTCTTT.